The rows below give T cell receptor beta chains drawn from one sample of a study of neurological immune-mediated disorders. TCRdb processed the 5' RACE reads anew with MiXCR; each CDR3 protein has one entry. The table lists some 77,000 distinct CDR3 sequences, about 9.7% of them singletons, with less than 2% in the top ten. The specimen was PBMCs. The receptors derive from a man aged 50-60 years in good health. Each CDR3 is given with its conserved first and last residue. Fields, in order: clone size, CDR3 length, J gene, V gene, D gene, CDR3 protein, CDR3 DNA. A D gene is named only where the DNA matches it firmly. The listing skips clone size in some rows; elsewhere it reads once, few, many or a size class.

abundance: many; len: 14; j_gene: TRBJ2-1; v_gene: TRBV20-1; d_gene: TRBD2; CDR3aa: CSASTSGSYNEQFF; CDR3nt: TGCAGTGCTTCGACTAGCGGGAGCTACAATGAGCAGTTCTTC
abundance: many; len: 14; j_gene: TRBJ1-5; v_gene: TRBV7-9; d_gene: TRBD1; CDR3aa: CASSPTGSNQPQHF; CDR3nt: TGTGCCAGCAGCCCGACAGGGTCCAATCAGCCCCAGCATTTT
abundance: many; len: 16; j_gene: TRBJ1-4; v_gene: TRBV7-6; d_gene: -; CDR3aa: CASSLGGGGFNEKLFF; CDR3nt: TGTGCCAGCAGCTTAGGCGGCGGAGGATTTAATGAAAAACTGTTTTTT
abundance: many; len: 16; j_gene: TRBJ1-5; v_gene: TRBV12-3/TRBV12-4; d_gene: -; CDR3aa: CASSLALSLGNQPQHF; CDR3nt: TGTGCCAGCAGTTTAGCACTCAGCCTGGGTAACCAGCCCCAGCATTTT
abundance: many; len: 15; j_gene: TRBJ1-5; v_gene: TRBV5-1; d_gene: -; CDR3aa: CASSPGPPSNQPQHF; CDR3nt: TGCGCCAGCAGCCCCGGTCCTCCTAGCAATCAGCCCCAGCATTTT
abundance: -; len: 11; j_gene: TRBJ1-5; v_gene: TRBV7-8; d_gene: -; CDR3aa: CNSGGTQPQHF; CDR3nt: TGTAACAGCGGGGGGACTCAGCCCCAGCATTTT
abundance: many; len: 13; j_gene: TRBJ1-1; v_gene: TRBV10-3; d_gene: -; CDR3aa: CAISDGGSIEAFF; CDR3nt: TGTGCCATCAGTGATGGGGGGAGCATCGAAGCTTTCTTT
abundance: -; len: 12; j_gene: TRBJ2-3; v_gene: TRBV20-1; d_gene: -; CDR3aa: CSALGLGDTQYF; CDR3nt: TGCAGTGCCCTGGGACTGGGCGATACGCAGTATTTT
abundance: few; len: 13; j_gene: TRBJ1-2; v_gene: TRBV6-6; d_gene: -; CDR3aa: CASSWRAQAGYTF; CDR3nt: TGTGCCAGCAGTTGGAGGGCGCAGGCTGGCTACACCTTC
abundance: few; len: 15; j_gene: TRBJ2-2; v_gene: TRBV6-5; d_gene: -; CDR3aa: CASSPRGPPAGELFF; CDR3nt: TGTGCCAGCAGTCCTCGGGGGCCCCCCGCCGGGGAGCTGTTTTTT
abundance: many; len: 17; j_gene: TRBJ2-1; v_gene: TRBV5-1; d_gene: TRBD2; CDR3aa: CASSSTSGGAPYNEQFF; CDR3nt: TGCGCCAGCAGCTCAACTAGCGGGGGGGCTCCCTACAATGAGCAGTTCTTC
abundance: many; len: 15; j_gene: TRBJ2-5; v_gene: TRBV7-9; d_gene: TRBD1; CDR3aa: CASSSYGQGKETQYF; CDR3nt: TGTGCCAGCAGCTCCTATGGACAGGGGAAAGAGACCCAGTACTTC